Shown below are 16 T cell receptor beta chains from a single sample sequenced in a study of T cells in Graves' hyperthyroidism and ophthalmopathy. What was amplified from RNA transcripts were TCR beta CDR3 regions. HTBI primers drove first-round RT-PCR of the TCR CDR3. MiXCR, applied by TCRdb to the multiplex PCR reads, yields one record per CDR3 protein. The sample holds about 330,000 distinct CDR3 sequences; about 13% are singletons and the top ten take approximately 35%. The sequencing sample was made of blood. The source of these receptors is a woman aged 40 to 50 with Graves' ophthalmopathy.

This clonotype occurred many times. V gene TRBV27 combines with J gene TRBJ2-3, with D unclear. The V end was cut by 7 bases, the J end by 2 bases, with 13 bases between. The CDR3 extends over 14 amino acids. The germline V gene has CDR1 MNHEY and CDR2 SMNVEV (reference sequence). CDR3 DNA sequence: TGTGCCAGCAAAGGGCGACCTCTCACAGATACGCAGTATTTT. Residues: CASKGRPLTDTQYF.

J is TRBJ2-7 and V is TRBV12-3 or TRBV12-4; 7 bases align to TRBD1. This CDR3 has 15 residues. J gave up 4 bases and V 3 bases, and 9 bases lay outside the gene matches. CDR3 loop: CASSLGLRDSYEQYF. The CDR3 nucleotides read TGTGCCAGCAGTTTGGGTCTCCGGGACAGTTACGAGCAGTACTTC.

Many counts were recorded for this clonotype. The chain combines TRBV19 with TRBJ2-5; TRBD1 aligns across 8 bases. V was clipped by 7 bases and J by 3 bases; unmatched bases: 10. Per germline, CDR1 LNHDA and CDR2 SQIVND (reference sequence). The CDR3 spans 15 residues. The CDR3 sequence: CASKGFLDREETQYF. The CDR3 nucleotides read TGTGCCAGTAAGGGGTTCCTGGACAGGGAAGAGACCCAGTACTTC.

There are many counts of this clonotype. CDR3 coding DNA: TGCAGTGCTAGAGCGCAGACTAGCGGGAGGGCAGATACGCAGTATTTT. Amino acid sequence: CSARAQTSGRADTQYF. This chain links TRBV20-1 with TRBJ2-3, with 14 bases identical to TRBD2. This CDR3 region has 16 residues. The V gene end was trimmed by 1 base and the J gene end by 4 bases; junction bases not matched to a gene: 4. CDR1 is DFQATT, CDR2 SNEGSKA, per germline (reference sequence).

This clonotype was seen more than once but under ten times. V usage is TRBV28 and J usage is TRBJ2-5, with 11 positions matching TRBD2. Germline assignment: CDR1 MDHEN and CDR2 SYDVKM. CDR3 length: 16 residues. V dropped 1 base and J dropped 9; count of bases not matched to a gene: 10. The CDR3 here is CASSLSGLAVSWAQYF. The DNA for the CDR3 is TGTGCCAGCAGTTTATCGGGACTAGCGGTGTCATGGGCCCAGTACTTC.

The sample holds many counts of this clonotype. The chain has TRBV15 and TRBJ2-7; TRBD2 agrees at 10 bases. Germline V lookup: CDR1 LNHNV, CDR2 YYDKDF (reference sequence). V trimming: 6 bases; J trimming: 6 bases; junction bases outside the gene matches: 5. The CDR3 has 13 residues. The CDR3 DNA follows: TGTGCCACCAGGCCCCTAGCGGGAGTCGAGCAGTACTTC. It yields the protein CATRPLAGVEQYF.

J is TRBJ1-4 and V is TRBV19, with 8 bases that match TRBD1. The J segment lost 8 bases and the V segment lost 10 bases, leaving 9 bases of the junction unmatched. The germline gives CDR1 LNHDA, CDR2 SQIVND (reference sequence). CDR3 length: 13 residues. The CDR3 sequence is CATSDRAEEKLFF. CDR3 coding DNA: TGTGCCACTTCGGACAGGGCTGAGGAAAAACTGTTTTTT.

The rearrangement uses TRBV20-1 and TRBJ2-2; no clear D. Germline CDR1 DFQATT, CDR2 SNEGSKA (reference sequence). Trimming left V 3 bases short and J 4 bases short, with 9 bases between. This CDR3 is built from 13 residues. The CDR3 sequence is CSARAGRTGELFF. CDR3 DNA sequence: TGCAGTGCTAGGGCCGGACGCACCGGGGAGCTGTTTTTT.

This clonotype was observed many times. The chain's CDR3 is CATSTGLASPSGYNEQFF. In DNA, the CDR3 is TGTGCCACCAGCACGGGACTAGCGAGTCCCTCCGGCTACAATGAGCAGTTCTTC. The chain is built from TRBV15 and TRBJ2-1, with 10 positions matching TRBD2. From germline, CDR1 is LNHNV and CDR2 YYDKDF (reference sequence). The CDR3 runs 18 residues. The V segment lost 4 bases and the J segment 3 bases; nucleotides outside the gene matches: 12.

This chain connects TRBV4-1 to TRBJ2-7; TRBD1 matches 7 bases. This CDR3 region has 15 residues. J was trimmed by 3 bases and V by 4 bases; bases with no gene match: 9. Germline CDR1 and CDR2: MGHRA and YSYEKL. The CDR3 is CASSRLDRSFYEQYF. For the CDR3, the DNA is TGCGCCAGCAGCCGCCTGGACAGGTCCTTCTACGAGCAGTACTTC.

The genes are TRBV27 and TRBJ2-7, with 7 bases that match TRBD1. The CDR3 has 15 residues. V shed 3 bases and J 4 bases; nucleotides not matched to a gene: 9. Germline CDR1 MNHEY, CDR2 SMNVEV (reference sequence). CDR3 DNA: TGTGCCAGCAGTTTTAGATTTGACAGGGTATACGAGCAGTACTTC. As protein: CASSFRFDRVYEQYF.

This clonotype was seen ten or more times. This chain connects TRBV7-9 to TRBJ2-5, with 7 bases identical to TRBD1. Germline V gene data show CDR1 as SEHNR and CDR2 as FQNEAQ (reference sequence). The CDR3 length is 15 residues. V shed 5 bases, J shed 3 bases, and the junction held 9 bases outside the gene matches. CDR3 nucleotide sequence: TGTGCCAGCAGCCCACCGAGTGGGACAGAAGAGACCCAGTACTTC. Its translation is CASSPPSGTEETQYF.

This clonotype appeared many times. This chain links TRBV20-1 with TRBJ1-1, with D possibly TRBD1 on 5 matching bases. Germline V gene data show CDR1 as DFQATT and CDR2 as SNEGSKA (reference sequence). The CDR3 sequence is 15 residues long. The V end lost 0 bases, the J end lost 1 base, and 12 bases lay between the germline ends. The CDR3 nucleotides are TGCAGTGCTAGAGATAGGGGACCAACGAACACTGAAGCTTTCTTT. Amino acids: CSARDRGPTNTEAFF.

This clonotype has a count of ten or more. This chain connects TRBV10-3 to TRBJ1-4, with a tentative D call TRBD1 (5 bases). Germline loops: CDR1 ENHRY, CDR2 SYGVKD. V was trimmed by 6 bases and J by 3 bases, leaving 17 bases between them. The length of the CDR3 is 16 residues. The CDR3 DNA reads TGTGCCATCAGCACTCCTCCGGGACCACCTAATGAAAAACTGTTTTTT. Amino acids: CAISTPPGPPNEKLFF.

This clonotype came up many times. The chain is built from TRBV6-5 and TRBJ1-3; D is possibly TRBD1 (6 bases). Germline-derived CDR1 and CDR2 are MNHEY and SVGAGI. Trimming took off 8 bases at V and 2 bases at J, with 7 bases between the two ends. The CDR3 has 12 amino acids. CDR3 loop: CASAGAGNTIYF. The CDR3 DNA reads as TGTGCCAGCGCAGGGGCTGGAAACACCATATATTTT.

In its sample, this clonotype was seen a few times. V is TRBV6-1 and J is TRBJ2-2, with D perhaps matching TRBD1 or TRBD2 (5 bases each). The germline CDR1 and CDR2 sequences are MNHNS and SASEGT. The CDR3 is made up of 15 amino acids. Trimming removed 4 bases at V and 6 bases at J, with 15 bases between. CDR3 residues: CASSVPLRGSGELFF. DNA of the CDR3: TGTGCCAGCAGTGTACCGCTTCGGGGCTCCGGGGAGCTGTTTTTT.